A single sample is the source of the 30 T cell receptor beta chains below, sequenced in a study of blood T cell dynamics during melanoma immunotherapy. The time point is: week 3, after first cycle of checkpoint inhibitor. This table comes from immunoSEQ multiplex PCR, and its TCRdb copy is limited to in-frame clones, with some not included. This sample has approximately 14,000 clones, with 80% to 95% found just once. The sequencing here drew on blood, taken from a patient treated with checkpoint blockade. These receptor sequences come from a human donor with melanoma.

The CDR3 protein is CASGWGSGQRSPNSPLHF. In nucleotides, the CDR3 is TGTGCCAGCGGCTGGGGGTCAGGACAACGCAGCCCAAATTCACCCCTCCACTTT. V and J are TRBV27 and TRBJ1-6; D may be TRBD1 (5 bases). V lost 8 bases, J lost 7 bases, and 27 bases lay in between. The CDR3 runs to 18 residues. Germline CDR1 reads MNHEY; CDR2 reads SMNVEV (reference sequence).

As for this clone: The junction does not match germline at one end; this may be a read error. The sample carries other DNA sequences with the same CDR3. This chain connects TRBV6-5 to TRBJ1-2; 7 nucleotides align to TRBD1. The germline gives CDR1 MNHEY, CDR2 SVGAGI. The CDR3 extends over 15 amino acids. CDR3 loop: CASTRDRDLNYGYTF. CDR3 DNA: TGTGCCAGCACTCGAGACAGGGACCTTAACTACGGCTACACCTTC.

CDR3 sequence: CASSLKPGHTTYEQYF. CDR3 coding DNA: TGTGCCAGCAGCTTAAAACCCGGGCACACCACCTACGAGCAGTACTTC. The rearrangement joins TRBV7-9 to TRBJ2-7, with unresolved D. V lost 2 bases and J lost 2, with 16 bases in between. Germline CDR1 SEHNR, CDR2 FQNEAQ (reference sequence). This CDR3 has 16 amino acids.

The rearrangement links TRBV19 to TRBJ2-7; D uncertain. The germline gives CDR1 LNHDA, CDR2 SQIVND (reference sequence). Deletions cut 5 bases from V and 2 bases from J, with 16 bases between. CDR3 length: 15 residues. The CDR3 region has the DNA TGTGCCAGTAGTGTCGGACGCGGCGGACCCTACGAGCAGTACTTC. This sequence encodes CASSVGRGGPYEQYF.

The chain couples TRBV5-1 to TRBJ1-2; D remains unclear. With 4 bases removed from V and 8 bases from J, the gap between germline ends came to 18 bases. Germline CDR1 is SGHRS and CDR2 is YFSETQ. This CDR3 is built from 14 residues. The CDR3, as DNA: TGCGCCAGCAGCCCGGACGGGAGGGCTTCGGGCTACACCTTC. Translating it yields CASSPDGRASGYTF. The whole variable domain, remainder taken from reference TRBV5-1 and TRBJ1-2, is KAGVTQTPRYLIKTRGQQVTLSCSPISGHRSVSWYQQTPGQGLQFLFEYFSETQRNKGNFPGRFSGRQFSNSRSEMNVSTLELGDSALYLCASSPDGRASGYTFGSGTRLTVV.

The rearrangement joins TRBV6-5 to TRBJ1-2; TRBD1 matches at 7 bases. In germline, CDR1 is MNHEY, CDR2 SVGAGI. Germline trimming cut 6 bases from V and 5 bases from J; bases unmatched to any gene: 6. The CDR3 runs to 13 residues. The CDR3 sequence is CASSPTGFYGYTF. In DNA, the CDR3 is TGTGCCAGCAGCCCGACAGGGTTTTATGGCTACACCTTC.

The V gene is TRBV27, the J gene TRBJ2-4; no firm D call. Germline CDR1 is MNHEY and CDR2 is SMNVEV (reference sequence). The CDR3 extends over 13 amino acids. Deletions cut 3 bases from V and 3 bases from J, with 6 bases between. In DNA, the CDR3 is TGTGCCAGCAGTTTTTCGGTCAAAAACATTCAGTACTTC. It codes for CASSFSVKNIQYF.

This chain connects TRBV7-9 to TRBJ2-1, with 8 nucleotides matching TRBD1. CDR1 and CDR2 from the germline V gene are SEHNR and FQNEAQ (reference sequence). The CDR3 has 19 residues. Losses at the gene ends were 3 bases for V and 0 bases for J; bases not matched to a gene: 13. The CDR3 is CASSFRQGSRGVSYNEQFF. CDR3 nucleotides: TGTGCCAGCAGCTTCAGACAGGGGTCTAGAGGGGTCTCCTACAATGAGCAGTTCTTC.

The genes are TRBV7-9 and TRBJ2-7; D unresolved. Trimming stripped 0 bases from V and 5 bases from J, with 14 bases between. The germline V gene has CDR1 SEHNR and CDR2 FQNEAQ (reference sequence). The CDR3 covers 15 residues. The CDR3 loop is CASSLAHASWDEQYF. Here the CDR3 DNA reads TGTGCCAGCAGCTTAGCTCATGCCTCCTGGGACGAGCAGTACTTC.

This chain links TRBV28 with TRBJ2-4, with D hard to call. V lost 4 bases and J lost 0, with 16 bases in between. The length of the CDR3 is 17 residues. Germline V lookup: CDR1 MDHEN, CDR2 SYDVKM. The DNA for the CDR3 is TGTGCCAGCAGTTCAACCGGGCTTCAGTTAGCCAAAAACATTCAGTACTTC. It codes for CASSSTGLQLAKNIQYF.

The chain is built from TRBV5-6 and TRBJ2-7; TRBD1 aligns across 9 bases. The CDR3 contains 15 residues. J lost 2 bases, V lost 3 bases, and 6 bases had no gene match. Per the germline V gene, CDR1 is SGHDT and CDR2 is YYEEEE. CDR3: CASSSDRGATYEQYF. CDR3 in DNA: TGTGCCAGCAGCTCCGACAGGGGGGCGACCTACGAGCAGTACTTC.

This chain links TRBV11-3 with TRBJ1-3, with 10 bases matching TRBD1. Germline lookup yields CDR1 SGHNT and CDR2 YENEEA. With V trimmed by 5 bases and J by 1 base, 14 bases remained unmatched. The CDR3 is made up of 19 amino acids. The CDR3 region is CASSTAGTGVPLSGNTIYF. The CDR3 DNA reads TGTGCCAGCAGCACAGCCGGGACAGGGGTGCCCTTATCTGGAAACACCATATATTTT. Drawing the rest from reference TRBV11-3 and TRBJ1-3, the complete variable domain is EAGVVQSPRYKIIEKKQPVAFWCNPISGHNTLYWYLQNLGQGPELLIRYENEEAVDDSQLPKDRFSAERLKGVDSTLKIQPAELGDSAVYLCASSTAGTGVPLSGNTIYFGEGSWLTVV.

The chain couples TRBV7-9 to TRBJ1-1; D remains unclear. V gave up 5 bases and J gave up 8 bases, with 18 bases separating them. The CDR3 totals 14 residues. Germline CDR1 is SEHNR and CDR2 is FQNEAQ (reference sequence). CDR3 coding DNA: TGTGCCAGCAGCCTAACCCTGGAGGGTGGGGAAGCTTTCTTT. It yields the protein CASSLTLEGGEAFF.

The gene calls are TRBV5-1 and TRBJ2-7; D remains ambiguous. The germline V and J ends were trimmed by 0 bases and 1 base, with 2 bases remaining between them. In germline, CDR1 is SGHRS, CDR2 YFSETQ. This CDR3 has 12 residues. This CDR3 reads CASSLESYEQYF. DNA of the CDR3: TGCGCCAGCAGCTTGGAGTCCTACGAGCAGTACTTC.

The chain couples TRBV9 to TRBJ2-6; D remains ambiguous. Germline values: CDR1 SGDLS, CDR2 YYNGEE. The V and J ends lost 0 bases and 0 bases respectively, with 7 bases between them. The length of the CDR3 is 16 residues. CDR3 loop: CASSVVGTSGANVLTF. The CDR3 nucleotides read TGTGCCAGCAGCGTAGTAGGTACCTCTGGGGCCAACGTCCTGACTTTC.

The chain employs TRBV19 and TRBJ2-7; TRBD2 agrees at 9 bases. CDR1 and CDR2 from the germline V gene are LNHDA and SQIVND (reference sequence). V lost 9 bases to trimming and J lost 3 bases; unmatched junction nucleotides: 12. CDR3 length: 15 residues. CDR3 sequence: CASLPSGGSNYEQYF. CDR3 nucleotide sequence: TGTGCCAGCCTCCCAAGCGGGGGGTCAAACTACGAGCAGTACTTC.

This clone has only one observation. The chain has TRBV11-2 and TRBJ2-7, with D uncertain. Germline V lookup: CDR1 SGHAT, CDR2 FQNNGV. This CDR3 is 12 amino acids long. Trimming removed 5 bases at V and 3 bases at J, with 8 bases between. For the CDR3, the DNA is TGTGCCAGCAGCCTAGGGTACTACGAGCAGTACTTC. Amino acid sequence: CASSLGYYEQYF.

The chain has TRBV19 and TRBJ2-7; D gene ambiguous. The CDR3 is 13 residues long. Trimming shortened V by 6 bases and J by 3 bases, and 12 bases separated the two germline ends. CDR1 and CDR2 from the germline V gene are LNHDA and SQIVND (reference sequence). CDR3 protein: CASRISGGYEQYF. As DNA, the CDR3 is TGTGCCAGTAGGATCAGTGGTGGCTACGAGCAGTACTTC.

CDR3 coding DNA: TGCGCCAGCAGCCCTAGGGTGGGCTCCTACAATGAGCAGTTCTTC. This gives the protein CASSPRVGSYNEQFF. The chain uses TRBV5-1 and TRBJ2-1; no definite D call. Germline V gene data show CDR1 as SGHRS and CDR2 as YFSETQ. CDR3 length: 15 residues. The V and J ends lost 4 bases and 0 bases respectively, with 11 bases between them.

V usage is TRBV7-2 and J usage is TRBJ2-1; 11 bases agree with TRBD2. The length of the CDR3 is 17 residues. The V segment lost 1 base and the J segment 0 bases; nucleotides outside the gene matches: 2. Germline assignment: CDR1 SGHTA and CDR2 FQGNSA. The DNA of the CDR3 is TGTGCCAGCAGCTTAGTAGCGGGAGGGAGCTCCTACAATGAGCAGTTCTTC. As protein: CASSLVAGGSSYNEQFF.

CDR3 nucleotides: TGTGCCAGCAGCTTAGCGCGGGCAGATGAAGCTTTCTTT. Translation: CASSLARADEAFF. The V gene is TRBV7-6, the J gene TRBJ1-1; D ambiguous. This CDR3 is 13 amino acids long. V lost 0 bases and J 7 bases, leaving 9 bases between the germline ends. Germline CDR1 SGHVS, CDR2 FNYEAQ.

J is TRBJ1-4 and V is TRBV6-6, with 9 bases that match TRBD1. Losses at the gene ends were 5 bases for V and 6 bases for J; bases not matched to a gene: 7. Germline V gives CDR1 MNHNY, CDR2 SVGAGI (reference sequence). CDR3 length equals 15 residues. The CDR3 nucleotides read TGTGCCAGCAGTCGGGGGGACAGGGTTTATGAAAAACTGTTTTTT. Its translation is CASSRGDRVYEKLFF.

The chain carries TRBV6-5 and TRBJ1-2, with 11 bases that match TRBD1. The germline CDR1 and CDR2 sequences are MNHEY and SVGAGI. J gave up 4 bases and V 0 bases, and 4 bases lay outside the gene matches. This CDR3 has 16 residues. As DNA, the CDR3 is TGTGCCAGCAGTTACTCCCGGACAGGGGGCGGCTATGGCTACACCTTC. Translated, it gives CASSYSRTGGGYGYTF.

The chain couples TRBV7-2 to TRBJ1-1; the D is unclear. Germline V gives CDR1 SGHTA, CDR2 FQGNSA. V gave up 6 bases and J gave up 4 bases, with 12 bases separating them. This CDR3 spans 13 amino acids. This CDR3 reads CASRTPVGTEAFF. The CDR3 nucleotides are TGTGCCAGCAGGACCCCCGTCGGCACTGAAGCTTTCTTT.

The V and J genes are TRBV18 and TRBJ1-1; 7 nucleotides agree with TRBD1. Trimming cost V 3 bases and J 1 base; bases outside gene matches: 8. The CDR3 sequence is 16 residues long. Germline-derived CDR1 and CDR2 are KGHSH and LQKENI. In DNA, the CDR3 is TGTGCCAGCTCACCCCATCCGGGACAGTCGAACACTGAAGCTTTCTTT. As protein: CASSPHPGQSNTEAFF.

The chain joins TRBV18 to TRBJ2-7; 7 positions match TRBD1. The germline gives CDR1 KGHSH, CDR2 LQKENI. The CDR3 spans 13 residues. The V segment lost 4 bases and the J segment 3 bases; nucleotides outside the gene matches: 3. CDR3 in amino acids: CASSRGQNYEQYF. The CDR3 region has the DNA TGTGCCAGCTCACGGGGACAGAACTACGAGCAGTACTTC.

The chain employs TRBV7-9 and TRBJ2-1; D is tentatively TRBD1 or TRBD2 (6 bases each). V was pared by 4 bases and J by 0 bases, with 10 bases between. The CDR3 runs 15 residues. Germline V gives CDR1 SEHNR, CDR2 FQNEAQ (reference sequence). The chain's CDR3 is CASSSRGPSYNEQFF. In DNA, the CDR3 is TGTGCCAGCAGCTCACGGGGGCCCTCCTACAATGAGCAGTTCTTC.

The V and J genes are TRBV25-1 and TRBJ2-7; TRBD1 aligns across 7 bases. Germline V gene data show CDR1 as MGHDK and CDR2 as SYGVNS. The CDR3 consists of 13 residues. V shed 8 bases and J 5 bases; nucleotides not matched to a gene: 9. CDR3 loop: CASGIDRVHEQYF. The CDR3 DNA is TGTGCCAGCGGAATAGACAGGGTCCACGAGCAGTACTTC.

This clone appeared a few times. This chain connects TRBV11-2 to TRBJ2-2, with 7 bases fitting TRBD2. The V gene end was trimmed by 5 bases and the J gene end by 7 bases; junction bases not matched to a gene: 10. The CDR3 runs to 15 residues. CDR1 is SGHAT, CDR2 FQNNGV, per germline. The CDR3 region is CASSPFSGMGGELFF. The CDR3 DNA follows: TGTGCCAGCAGCCCATTCAGCGGGATGGGCGGGGAGCTGTTTTTT.

In this sample, this clone turned up once. In DNA form, the CDR3 reads TGCGCCAGCAGCCACCCGGACAGCCCTAACACTGAAGCTTTCTTT. This gives the protein CASSHPDSPNTEAFF. The chain joins TRBV4-1 to TRBJ1-1, with D perhaps TRBD1 (6 bases). Trimming removed 3 bases from V and 2 bases from J, with 13 bases in between. CDR3 length equals 15 residues. Germline V gene sequence: CDR1 MGHRA, CDR2 YSYEKL.